Shown below are 18 T cell receptor beta chains from a single sample sequenced in a study of identical twins. From the 5' RACE reads, TCRdb called clonotypes with MiXCR, one entry per CDR3 protein. The table records about 890,000 distinct CDR3 sequences, roughly an eighth of them present only once. The sample was also reused in another study, on yellow fever vaccine responses in identical twins.

Sequencing used PBMCs. These TCRs come from a woman aged 18-29 years in good health.

The chain employs TRBV20-1 and TRBJ2-2, with D perhaps TRBD2 (5 bases). CDR1 and CDR2 from the germline V gene are DFQATT and SNEGSKA (reference sequence). The length of the CDR3 is 14 residues. V shed 6 bases and J shed 0 bases, with 11 bases lying between them. As DNA, the CDR3 is TGCAGTGCCGTCTCCGGGACGAACACCGGGGAGCTGTTTTTT. Translating gives CSAVSGTNTGELFF.

This clonotype came up many times. The genes are TRBV5-1 and TRBJ2-1; 11 bases align to TRBD2. CDR3 length: 16 residues. V was pared by 4 bases and J by 1 base, with 4 bases of the junction left unmatched. Germline V CDR1 and CDR2: SGHRS, YFSETQ. CDR3 sequence: CASSLVAGGSYNEQFF. As DNA, the CDR3 is TGCGCCAGCAGCCTAGTAGCGGGAGGGTCCTACAATGAGCAGTTCTTC.

This clonotype was observed a few times. The chain carries TRBV7-9 and TRBJ2-7; TRBD2 matches at 13 bases. The V gene's germline CDR1 is SEHNR and CDR2 FQNEAQ (reference sequence). Trimming at V came to 2 bases and at J to 6 bases, leaving 7 bases not matched to a gene. The CDR3 totals 16 residues. The CDR3 is CASSLRTGTSGTEQYF. CDR3 DNA sequence: TGTGCCAGCAGCTTAAGAACCGGGACTAGCGGGACCGAGCAGTACTTC.

This chain links TRBV7-9 with TRBJ1-6; 7 nucleotides align to TRBD1. This CDR3 is built from 14 residues. The V segment lost 5 bases and the J segment 7 bases; nucleotides outside the gene matches: 5. CDR1 and CDR2 (germline): SEHNR, FQNEAQ (reference sequence). CDR3 DNA: TGTGCCAGCAGCGTAGTCAGGGGGAATTCACCCCTCCACTTT. Its protein product is CASSVVRGNSPLHF.

This clonotype came up many times. This chain links TRBV20-1 with TRBJ1-1, with 8 bases that match TRBD1. The CDR3 is made up of 13 amino acids. V shed 5 bases, J shed 6 bases, and the junction held 8 bases outside the gene matches. Germline CDR1 is DFQATT and CDR2 is SNEGSKA (reference sequence). The CDR3 loop is CSAEDRGRSEAFF. The DNA of the CDR3 is TGCAGTGCTGAAGACAGGGGTAGGTCTGAAGCTTTCTTT.

At least ten counts were recorded for this clonotype. The chain carries TRBV12-3 or TRBV12-4 and TRBJ2-5; D gene uncertain. V was shortened by 4 bases and J by 1 base, with 7 bases between the two germline ends. This CDR3 contains 13 residues. The CDR3 reads CASSWTVQETQYF. The CDR3, as DNA: TGTGCCAGCAGTTGGACGGTCCAAGAGACCCAGTACTTC.

In its sample, this clonotype was seen a few times. The V gene is TRBV7-9, the J gene TRBJ2-3, with TRBD1 as a possible D gene (7 bases). The length of the CDR3 is 16 residues. V was shortened by 5 bases and J by 6 bases, with 21 bases between the two germline ends. Germline V lookup: CDR1 SEHNR, CDR2 FQNEAQ (reference sequence). CDR3 in amino acids: CASSARQGGGSDTQYF. CDR3 sequence (DNA): TGTGCCAGCAGCGCCCGTCAGGGGGGAGGATCGGATACGCAGTATTTT.

This clonotype was detected only a few times. The rearrangement uses TRBV18 and TRBJ2-7; TRBD1 might be the D (5 bases). Germline V gives CDR1 KGHSH, CDR2 LQKENI. V lost 5 bases and J 7 bases, leaving 18 bases between the germline ends. The CDR3 contains 14 residues. CDR3 loop: CASSAMEQAWEQYF. The CDR3 nucleotides are TGTGCCAGCTCAGCGATGGAACAGGCATGGGAGCAGTACTTC.

The table lists this clonotype with many counts. The chain employs TRBV7-9 and TRBJ1-1; tentatively, D is TRBD1 (5 bases). Trimming took 5 bases from V and 3 from J, leaving 13 bases between them. The CDR3 covers 14 residues. Germline V gives CDR1 SEHNR, CDR2 FQNEAQ (reference sequence). The CDR3 sequence: CASSPTGGYTEAFF. In DNA form, the CDR3 reads TGTGCCAGCAGCCCGACCGGGGGATACACTGAAGCTTTCTTT.

The chain combines TRBV10-3 with TRBJ2-1; D may be TRBD1 or TRBD2 (6 bases each). CDR3 length equals 14 residues. The germline V gene has CDR1 ENHRY and CDR2 SYGVKD. Trimming took 4 bases from V and 9 from J, leaving 16 bases between them. For the CDR3, the DNA is TGTGCCATCAGTGGGTCCGGGGGCGGTAGTGAGCAGTTCTTC. Its protein is CAISGSGGGSEQFF.

V usage is TRBV3-1 and J usage is TRBJ2-1; no definite D call. CDR1 is LGHDT and CDR2 is YNNKEL in the germline V gene (reference sequence). The CDR3 has 13 amino acids. Trimming removed 1 base from V and 10 bases from J, with 11 bases in between. The DNA of the CDR3 is TGTGCCAGCAGCCAAGTGTCGGGTCCCGAGCAGTTCTTC. Protein product: CASSQVSGPEQFF.

Many counts were recorded for this clonotype. The V and J genes are TRBV12-3 or TRBV12-4 and TRBJ1-5; tentative D call: TRBD1 (6 bases). V lost 6 bases to trimming and J lost 5 bases, with 17 bases between them. The CDR3 sequence is 15 residues long. The CDR3 coding sequence is TGTGCCAGCAGACCTCAGGGGAGCCCCGATCAGCCCCAGCATTTT. This gives the protein CASRPQGSPDQPQHF.

This clonotype has just a few counts. The chain joins TRBV4-1 to TRBJ2-5; no clear D. Trimming took off 0 bases at V and 3 bases at J, with 11 bases between the two ends. Germline V lookup: CDR1 MGHRA, CDR2 YSYEKL. The CDR3 contains 15 residues. The DNA for the CDR3 is TGCGCCAGCAGCCAAGATGTAGGGCAGAAAGAGACCCAGTACTTC. This sequence encodes CASSQDVGQKETQYF.

This chain links TRBV1 with TRBJ1-4; TRBD1, the table's D call, was not compared with the DNA. TRBV1 is listed as a pseudogene. The CDR3 covers 14 residues. CDR3 in DNA: TGCACCAGCAGCCGGGGGACAACTAATGAAAAACTGTTTTTT. Protein product: CTSSRGTTNEKLFF.

This clonotype occurred many times. The chain employs TRBV12-3 or TRBV12-4 and TRBJ2-1; tentatively, D is TRBD2 (5 bases). V was clipped by 3 bases and J by 9 bases, with 6 bases between them. This CDR3 is 11 amino acids long. The CDR3 nucleotides read TGTGCCAGCAGTTTCGGGATTGAGCAGTTCTTC. Translation: CASSFGIEQFF.

V is TRBV6-1 and J is TRBJ2-7; D uncertain. V dropped 8 bases and J dropped 0 bases, with 14 bases sitting between them. The germline V gene has CDR1 MNHNS and CDR2 SASEGT. This CDR3 is 14 amino acids long. The CDR3 coding sequence is TGTGCCAGCCAAGGGCAGCTCCCCTCCTACGAGCAGTACGTC. Protein sequence: CASQGQLPSYEQYV.

At least ten counts were recorded for this clonotype. The chain is built from TRBV28 and TRBJ1-2; D ambiguous. The CDR3 is 17 amino acids. Trimming pared 5 bases from V and 1 base from J, leaving 20 bases between. Looked up from germline, CDR1 is MDHEN and CDR2 is SYDVKM. The CDR3 DNA follows: TGTGCCAGCAGTCCCCCTCTGGCAGAACCGGTTAACTATGGCTACACCTTC. This gives the protein CASSPPLAEPVNYGYTF.

This clonotype appeared many times. The rearrangement links TRBV19 to TRBJ1-1, with 11 bases that match TRBD1. This CDR3 is 15 amino acids long. The germline gives CDR1 LNHDA, CDR2 SQIVND (reference sequence). With 2 bases clipped from V and 5 bases from J, the junction kept 4 bases outside the gene matches. CDR3 nucleotides: TGTGCCAGTAGTATAACCGGGACAGGGGGTACTGAAGCTTTCTTT. Its translation: CASSITGTGGTEAFF.